These 22 T cell receptor beta chains came from one sample sequenced in a study of T cell changes during pregnancy in multiple sclerosis. Assay used: immunoSEQ multiplex PCR; TCRdb lists only in-frame clones, some missing. The repertoire holds tens of thousands of clones, approximately 90% seen once, with around 1% in the top ten. Specimen: peripheral blood, collected before pregnancy. These receptors were collected from a female donor with multiple sclerosis, enrolled in a pregnancy study.

The chain employs TRBV4-3 and TRBJ1-6; 10 bases line up with TRBD1. CDR1 and CDR2 from the germline V gene are LGHNA and YSLEER. V shed 2 bases, J shed 8 bases, and the junction held 6 bases outside the gene matches. The CDR3 totals 16 residues. CDR3 in amino acids: CASSQRSGTGDSPLHF. Here the CDR3 DNA reads TGCGCCAGCAGCCAACGGTCCGGGACAGGGGATTCACCCCTCCACTTT.

The rearrangement links TRBV25-1 to TRBJ1-1, with 11 bases aligning to TRBD1. Germline CDR1 and CDR2: MGHDK and SYGVNS. This CDR3 has 14 residues. The V segment lost 6 bases and the J segment 3 bases; nucleotides outside the gene matches: 3. The CDR3, as DNA: TGTGCCAGCAGGGGGACAGGGGGGTACACTGAAGCTTTCTTT. Residues: CASRGTGGYTEAFF.

The chain uses TRBV6-5 and TRBJ2-7; 7 bases agree with TRBD2. Germline loops: CDR1 MNHEY, CDR2 SVGAGI. Germline trimming cut 5 bases from V and 3 bases from J; bases unmatched to any gene: 10. This CDR3 spans 15 amino acids. In nucleotides, the CDR3 is TGTGCCAGCAGTACCCGACGAGGCGGGAGCTACGAGCAGTACTTC. This gives the protein CASSTRRGGSYEQYF.

The chain recombines TRBV5-4 with TRBJ2-3; 14 bases align to TRBD2. There are 17 residues in the CDR3. CDR1 is SGHNT and CDR2 is YYREEE in the germline V gene (reference sequence). V gave up 4 bases and J gave up 3 bases; unmatched junction bases: 7. CDR3 loop: CASSGGTSGRKTDTQYF. The CDR3 nucleotides are TGTGCCAGCAGCGGCGGGACTAGCGGGAGAAAGACAGATACGCAGTATTTT. Looking up the rest from reference TRBV5-4 and TRBJ2-3 gives the full variable domain: ETGVTQSPTHLIKTRGQQVTLRCSSQSGHNTVSWYQQALGQGPQFIFQYYREEENGRGNFPPRFSGLQFPNYSSELNVNALELDDSALYLCASSGGTSGRKTDTQYFGPGTRLTVL.

This chain connects TRBV29-1 to TRBJ2-1; D is perhaps TRBD2 (5 bases). Trimming shortened V by 6 bases and J by 7 bases, and 16 bases separated the two germline ends. This CDR3 comprises 13 residues. The germline V gene has CDR1 SQVTM and CDR2 ANQGSEA. In nucleotides, the CDR3 is TGCAGCGTCGGAAGAGGAACGGGAAATGAGCAGTTCTTC. It encodes CSVGRGTGNEQFF.

The chain recombines TRBV9 with TRBJ2-3, with 8 bases matching TRBD2. Looked up from germline, CDR1 is SGDLS and CDR2 is YYNGEE. Unmatched junction bases numbered 21, after V lost 0 bases and J lost 3 bases. The CDR3 extends over 21 amino acids. CDR3 residues: CASSVDGVAGLSGTRTDTQYF. The CDR3 nucleotides read TGTGCCAGCAGCGTAGATGGGGTAGCGGGGCTGTCAGGTACTAGGACAGATACGCAGTATTTT.

The V and J genes are TRBV5-5 and TRBJ1-1; maybe TRBD1 (5 bases). CDR3 size: 14 residues. Germline values: CDR1 SGHKS, CDR2 YYEKEE (reference sequence). The V end lost 4 bases, the J end lost 8 bases, and 18 bases lay between the germline ends. This CDR3 reads CASSPREGVAEAFF. The CDR3 region has the DNA TGTGCCAGCAGCCCCAGGGAGGGTGTTGCCGAAGCTTTCTTT.

This chain links TRBV9 with TRBJ2-7; 13 bases match TRBD2. The CDR3 extends over 17 amino acids. Germline V gene lookup returns CDR1 SGDLS and CDR2 YYNGEE. The J segment lost 3 bases and the V segment lost 4 bases, leaving 10 bases of the junction unmatched. CDR3 nucleotide sequence: TGTGCCAGCAGCATCGGGACTAGCGGGGCCGACGGCTACGAGCAGTACTTC. Its translation is CASSIGTSGADGYEQYF.

The chain links TRBV7-5 to TRBJ1-4. TRBV7-5 is a recognized pseudogene. The CDR3 length is 16 residues. Here the CDR3 reads CVRSRGYLGGNEKLFF. The CDR3 DNA reads as TGTGTCAGAAGCCGGGGGTACCTTGGGGGGAATGAAAAACTGTTTTTT.

This rearrangement joins TRBV7-9 to TRBJ1-2; D gene ambiguous. This CDR3 has 13 residues. CDR1 is SEHNR, CDR2 FQNEAQ, per germline (reference sequence). Trimming shortened V by 6 bases and J by 3 bases, and 11 bases separated the two germline ends. CDR3: CASRLPVDYGYTF. The CDR3 DNA reads as TGTGCCAGCAGGCTCCCTGTAGACTATGGCTACACCTTC.

The gene calls are TRBV9 and TRBJ1-4; no firm D call. Germline V gene sequence: CDR1 SGDLS, CDR2 YYNGEE. The V end was cut by 3 bases, the J end by 5 bases, with 11 bases between. This CDR3 is built from 14 residues. The CDR3 loop is CASSADGSNEKLFF. In nucleotides, the CDR3 is TGTGCCAGCAGCGCTGACGGGTCAAATGAAAAACTGTTTTTT.

The chain combines TRBV7-3 with TRBJ2-7; TRBD1 agrees at 8 bases. Germline V CDR1 and CDR2: SGHTA, FQGTGA. The CDR3 extends over 13 amino acids. V was pared by 5 bases and J by 4 bases, with 4 bases of the junction left unmatched. CDR3 sequence reads: CASSPGQDYEQYF. CDR3 bases: TGTGCCAGCAGCCCGGGACAGGATTACGAGCAGTACTTC.

The CDR3 DNA is TGTGCCAGCTCACCACCGCTAATAGCGGGAGGAGACACAGATACGCAGTATTTT. Its translation: CASSPPLIAGGDTDTQYF. The gene calls are TRBV18 and TRBJ2-3, with TRBD2 matching over 10 bases. The V gene's germline CDR1 is KGHSH and CDR2 LQKENI. V was clipped by 0 bases and J by 2 bases; unmatched bases: 8. The CDR3 is 18 residues long.

The V gene is TRBV28, the J gene TRBJ2-5; D remains ambiguous. V was shortened by 2 bases and J by 3 bases, with 13 bases between the two germline ends. This CDR3 has 15 amino acids. Germline CDR1 is MDHEN and CDR2 is SYDVKM. The chain's CDR3 is CASSLGTRREETQYF. The CDR3, as DNA: TGTGCCAGCAGTTTAGGAACCCGACGGGAAGAGACCCAGTACTTC.

In this sample, this clone turned up once. The CDR3 DNA is TGCAGCGTTGGTGGGGCGGGAGGCCTACTACCGTTATACTTC. This translates into CSVGGAGGLLPLYF. The rearrangement joins TRBV29-1 to TRBJ2-5; 8 nucleotides line up with TRBD2. The CDR3 extends over 14 amino acids. V lost 4 bases to trimming and J lost 14 bases; unmatched junction nucleotides: 18. Germline CDR1 and CDR2: SQVTM and ANQGSEA.

The rearrangement joins TRBV18 to TRBJ2-2; weak D call: TRBD2 (5 bases). The length of the CDR3 is 15 residues. Trimming pared 3 bases from V and 1 base from J, leaving 9 bases between. Germline values: CDR1 KGHSH, CDR2 LQKENI. The CDR3 nucleotides read TGTGCCAGCTCACCGGGGAGCAGGAACACCGGGGAGCTGTTTTTT. Translation: CASSPGSRNTGELFF.

J is TRBJ1-2 and V is TRBV7-3, with a weak D call TRBD1 (5 bases). Germline CDR1 is SGHTA and CDR2 is FQGTGA. Trimming took off 4 bases at V and 3 bases at J, with 9 bases between the two ends. The CDR3 is 13 amino acids. Here the CDR3 DNA reads TGTGCCAGCAGCTCTGGAGGGGACTATGGCTACACCTTC. As protein: CASSSGGDYGYTF.

The chain combines TRBV18 with TRBJ1-2; possibly TRBD1 for D (5 bases). This CDR3 is built from 13 residues. V was pared by 4 bases and J by 3 bases, with 9 bases between. Germline V gene data show CDR1 as KGHSH and CDR2 as LQKENI. In DNA, the CDR3 is TGTGCCAGCTCACTGGGAGGGGACTATGGCTACACCTTC. Translation: CASSLGGDYGYTF.

The gene calls are TRBV19 and TRBJ2-2; 11 bases line up with TRBD2. The V gene end was trimmed by 6 bases and the J gene end by 4 bases; junction bases not matched to a gene: 1. The CDR3 contains 14 residues. Germline V gene lookup returns CDR1 LNHDA and CDR2 SQIVND (reference sequence). CDR3 DNA: TGTGCCAGTAGGACTAGCGGGACCACCGGGGAGCTGTTTTTT. Its translation: CASRTSGTTGELFF.

The chain links TRBV29-1 to TRBJ2-7; D perhaps matches TRBD2 (7 bases). The germline V gene has CDR1 SQVTM and CDR2 ANQGSEA. The ends were cut back, 8 bases at V and 4 bases at J, with 24 bases in the middle. The CDR3 spans 15 residues. The CDR3 here is CSSLDSGGAGYEQYF. The CDR3 nucleotides read TGCAGCTCCTTAGATTCGGGGGGCGCGGGGTACGAGCAGTACTTC.

The chain links TRBV4-1 to TRBJ2-7; 9 bases align to TRBD1. Germline V CDR1 and CDR2: MGHRA, YSYEKL. This CDR3 has 16 amino acids. With V trimmed by 0 bases and J by 3 bases, 6 bases remained unmatched. CDR3 amino acids: CASSQDKRTGVYEQYF. The DNA for the CDR3 is TGCGCCAGCAGCCAAGATAAAAGGACAGGGGTCTACGAGCAGTACTTC.

The chain has TRBV5-4 and TRBJ2-5, with a tentative D call TRBD2 (6 bases). The CDR3 spans 15 residues. The germline V and J ends were trimmed by 2 bases and 5 bases, with 16 bases remaining between them. In germline, CDR1 is SGHNT, CDR2 YYREEE (reference sequence). The CDR3 DNA reads TGTGCCAGCAGCTTTGTCAGCGGGCTGGGGGAGACCCAGTACTTC. Its protein product is CASSFVSGLGETQYF. Complete variable domain (other parts from reference TRBV5-4 and TRBJ2-5): ETGVTQSPTHLIKTRGQQVTLRCSSQSGHNTVSWYQQALGQGPQFIFQYYREEENGRGNFPPRFSGLQFPNYSSELNVNALELDDSALYLCASSFVSGLGETQYFGPGTRLLVL.